This T cell receptor beta chain appears in the sequencing data of a study of T cell repertoires in cytomegalovirus infection. Study in general: Well-studied HLA-B-restricted epitopes and recently identified HLA-C-restricted epitopes of CMV were both used in the study. Study-level points and caveats: Carriers of CMV and the relevant HLA type were discriminated by public TCR beta frequency.

V was pared by 1 base and J by 1 base, with 5 bases between. Germline loops: CDR1 LNHDA, CDR2 SQIVND (reference sequence). The CDR3 loop spans 13 amino acids. TCRdb reprocessed the reads with MiXCR, giving one entry per CDR3 protein. There are about 220,000 distinct CDR3 sequences in the sample; 38% occur only once, and approximately 59% lies in the top ten. This clonotype was picked up a small number of times. The antigen is unknown. The receptor comes from a human donor in good health (CMV status not recorded). Some clones in this sample may be carry-over from other donors' samples. The V and J genes are TRBV19 and TRBJ2-7; possible D gene TRBD2, 5 bases. The source material was CD8+ T cells from cultured PBMCs, sampled from culture after CMV antigen stimulation. The CDR3 here is CASSIGTSYEQYF. The DNA of the CDR3 is TGTGCCAGTAGTATAGGGACTTCCTACGAGCAGTACTTC.